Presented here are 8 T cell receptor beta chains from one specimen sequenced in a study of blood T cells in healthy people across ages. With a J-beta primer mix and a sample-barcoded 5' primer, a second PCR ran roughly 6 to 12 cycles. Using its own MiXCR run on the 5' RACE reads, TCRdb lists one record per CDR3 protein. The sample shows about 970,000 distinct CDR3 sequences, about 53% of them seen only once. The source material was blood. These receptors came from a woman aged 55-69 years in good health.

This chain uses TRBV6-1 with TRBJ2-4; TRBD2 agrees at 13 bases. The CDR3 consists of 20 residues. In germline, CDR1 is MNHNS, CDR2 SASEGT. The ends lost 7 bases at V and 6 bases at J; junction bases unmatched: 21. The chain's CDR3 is CASTPLLLAGGPMSRNIQYF. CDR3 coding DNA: TGTGCCAGCACCCCATTATTACTAGCGGGAGGGCCGATGTCAAGAAACATTCAGTACTTC.

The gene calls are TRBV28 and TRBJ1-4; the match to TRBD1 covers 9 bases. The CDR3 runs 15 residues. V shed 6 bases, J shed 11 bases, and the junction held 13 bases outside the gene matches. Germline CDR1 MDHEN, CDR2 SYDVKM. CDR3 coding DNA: TGTGCCAGCAGGACTACGGGACAGGGAGAGGGGAAACTGTTTTTT. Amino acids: CASRTTGQGEGKLFF.

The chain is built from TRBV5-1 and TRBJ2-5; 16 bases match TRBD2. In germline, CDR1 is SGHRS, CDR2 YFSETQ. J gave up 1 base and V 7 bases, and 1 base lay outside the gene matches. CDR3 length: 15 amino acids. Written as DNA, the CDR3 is TGCGCCAGCGGGACTAGCGGGAGGGCCCAAGAGACCCAGTACTTC. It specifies CASGTSGRAQETQYF.

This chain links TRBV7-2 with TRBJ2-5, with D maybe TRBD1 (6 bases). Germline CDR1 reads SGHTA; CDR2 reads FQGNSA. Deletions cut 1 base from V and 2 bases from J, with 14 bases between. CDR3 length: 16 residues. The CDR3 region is CASSLGRGTHQETQYF. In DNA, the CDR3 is TGTGCCAGCAGCTTAGGACGTGGGACACATCAAGAGACCCAGTACTTC.

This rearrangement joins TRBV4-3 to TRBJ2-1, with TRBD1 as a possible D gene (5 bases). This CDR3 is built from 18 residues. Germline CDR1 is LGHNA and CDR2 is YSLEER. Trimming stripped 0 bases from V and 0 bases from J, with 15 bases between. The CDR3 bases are TGCGCCAGCAGCCAAGAAGTAGGGCGGACACTCTCCTACAATGAGCAGTTCTTC. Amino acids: CASSQEVGRTLSYNEQFF.

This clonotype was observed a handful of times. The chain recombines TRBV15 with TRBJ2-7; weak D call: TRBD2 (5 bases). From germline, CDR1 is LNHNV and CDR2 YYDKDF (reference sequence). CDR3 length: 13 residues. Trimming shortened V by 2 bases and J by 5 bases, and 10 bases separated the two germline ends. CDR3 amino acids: CATSRRGFNEQYF. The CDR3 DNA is TGTGCCACCAGCAGACGGGGATTCAACGAGCAGTACTTC. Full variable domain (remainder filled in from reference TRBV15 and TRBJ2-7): DAMVIQNPRYQVTQFGKPVTLSCSQTLNHNVMYWYQQKSSQAPKLLFHYYDKDFNNEADTPDNFQSRRPNTSFCFLDIRSPGLGDTAMYLCATSRRGFNEQYFGPGTRLTVT.

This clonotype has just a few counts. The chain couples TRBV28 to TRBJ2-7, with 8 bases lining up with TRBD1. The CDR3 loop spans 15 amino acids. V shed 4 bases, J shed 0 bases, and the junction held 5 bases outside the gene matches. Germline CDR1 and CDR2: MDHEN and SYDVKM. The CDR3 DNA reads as TGTGCCAGCAGTTCTCCCGGGACAGGCTCCTACGAGCAGTACTTC. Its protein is CASSSPGTGSYEQYF.

This chain's CDR3 is CASSYGQGLVIQETQYF. CDR3 sequence (DNA): TGTGCCAGCAGCTACGGACAGGGTTTGGTTATCCAAGAGACCCAGTACTTC. V gene TRBV3-1 combines with J gene TRBJ2-5; 8 nucleotides agree with TRBD1. Germline CDR1 and CDR2: LGHDT and YNNKEL (reference sequence). V trimming: 5 bases; J trimming: 1 base; junction bases outside the gene matches: 12. There are 17 residues in the CDR3.